In its sample, the clone carrying this T cell receptor beta chain was seen many times. Its antigen is not known. This record comes from a study of identical twins. The trim removed 3 bases at V and 7 bases at J, leaving 4 bases unmatched. The CDR3 is 14 residues long. Study-level findings and limits: The analysis was cross-sectional rather than longitudinal within donors. Potential partial confounding of zero-insertion analyses by invariant MAIT and iNKT cells was noted. Twins showed weaker excess sharing in their beta out-of-frame sequences.

One entry per CDR3 protein, called by TCRdb with MiXCR from the 5' RACE reads. This sample carries hundreds of thousands of distinct CDR3 sequences, roughly 7% of them seen once, and the ten largest clones take 3% to 4.5%. The same data also went into a second study, on yellow fever vaccine responses in identical twins.

V is TRBV12-3 or TRBV12-4 and J is TRBJ1-2; TRBD1 agrees at 11 bases. Material: memory (CD45RO+) T cells sorted from blood. The source is a woman between 18 and 29 years old in good health. The CDR3 DNA follows: TGTGCCAGCAGTTTGGGGACAGGGGGGGGTGGCTACACCTTC. Protein sequence: CASSLGTGGGGYTF.